This entry lists 10 T cell receptor beta chains sequenced from one sample in a study of blood T cell repertoires in COVID-19. This table comes from immunoSEQ multiplex PCR, and its TCRdb copy is limited to in-frame clones, with some not included. The table includes roughly 76,000 clones, around 90% detected once. The specimen sequenced was peripheral blood. Receptors originate from a man aged 50-60 years with acute or convalescent COVID-19.

The CDR3 loop is CAWGGLAGSTDTQYF. CDR3 DNA sequence: TGTGCCTGGGGGGGACTAGCGGGGAGCACAGATACGCAGTATTTT. The chain carries TRBV30 and TRBJ2-3, with 13 bases identical to TRBD2. Germline V gives CDR1 GTSNPN, CDR2 SVGIG (reference sequence). The junction had 2 bases not matched to a gene; V was cut back by 5 bases and J by 0 bases. The CDR3 is 15 amino acids.

J is TRBJ1-2 and V is TRBV7-3; tentatively, D is TRBD1 (5 bases). The CDR3 runs to 13 residues. Germline values: CDR1 SGHTA, CDR2 FQGTGA. The V and J ends lost 5 bases and 7 bases respectively, with 14 bases between them. CDR3 nucleotide sequence: TGTGCCAGCAGCCCCCGGGGGGAGAGTGGCTACACCTTC. Translation gives CASSPRGESGYTF.

In this sample, this clone turned up once. The rearrangement joins TRBV9 to TRBJ1-2; TRBD1 might be the D (5 bases). Germline V gene lookup returns CDR1 SGDLS and CDR2 YYNGEE. This CDR3 contains 17 residues. V was shortened by 3 bases and J by 6 bases, with 24 bases between the two germline ends. CDR3 loop: CASSGGPRVLGLDGYTF. CDR3 bases: TGTGCCAGCAGCGGAGGCCCCCGCGTTTTGGGACTAGATGGCTACACCTTC.

J is TRBJ1-5 and V is TRBV6-5; D perhaps matches TRBD1 (6 bases). The germline V and J ends were trimmed by 5 bases and 1 base, with 12 bases remaining between them. This CDR3 has 15 amino acids. The germline V gene encodes CDR1 MNHEY and CDR2 SVGAGI. In nucleotides, the CDR3 is TGTGCCAGCAGTCTCAGGGGAGTGAGCAATCAGCCCCAGCATTTT. This codes for CASSLRGVSNQPQHF.

The chain is built from TRBV28 and TRBJ2-3, with 8 nucleotides matching TRBD2. V dropped 4 bases and J dropped 2; count of bases not matched to a gene: 11. Germline CDR1 reads MDHEN; CDR2 reads SYDVKM. This CDR3 spans 17 amino acids. As DNA, the CDR3 is TGTGCCAGCAGTTACCAGCGGGGGACCCTGTCCACAGATACGCAGTATTTT. Its protein product is CASSYQRGTLSTDTQYF.

The gene calls are TRBV6-5 and TRBJ1-5; 9 nucleotides match TRBD1. CDR1 MNHEY and CDR2 SVGAGI come from the germline V gene. The ends lost 7 bases at V and 2 bases at J; junction bases unmatched: 3. The CDR3 has 14 amino acids. The CDR3 nucleotides read TGTGCCAGCACGGACAGGGGTCGCAATCAGCCCCAGCATTTT. Its protein product is CASTDRGRNQPQHF.

The gene calls are TRBV19 and TRBJ2-5, with a weak D call TRBD2 (6 bases). The germline V gene has CDR1 LNHDA and CDR2 SQIVND (reference sequence). The CDR3 extends over 14 amino acids. The V end was cut by 2 bases, the J end by 1 base, with 8 bases between. CDR3 bases: TGTGCCAGTAGTATAATTAGCGGCCAAGAGACCCAGTACTTC. Encoded protein: CASSIISGQETQYF.

V gene TRBV14 combines with J gene TRBJ2-1, with 7 nucleotides matching TRBD2. Trimming at V came to 6 bases and at J to 4 bases, leaving 9 bases not matched to a gene. Per germline, CDR1 SGHDN and CDR2 FVKESK. This CDR3 is 15 amino acids long. CDR3: CASSLGGGPYNEQFF. CDR3 bases: TGTGCCAGCAGTCTTGGCGGGGGACCTTACAATGAGCAGTTCTTC.

J is TRBJ2-5 and V is TRBV27, with a possible D match to TRBD2 (5 bases). The ends were cut back, 3 bases at V and 4 bases at J, with 12 bases in the middle. This CDR3 comprises 14 residues. CDR1 and CDR2 (germline): MNHEY, SMNVEV (reference sequence). CDR3 region: CASSLRAGIETQYF. In DNA, the CDR3 is TGTGCCAGCAGTTTGAGGGCAGGAATAGAGACCCAGTACTTC.

This CDR3 is CASSQETGFRWTTNEKLFF. CDR3 nucleotide sequence: TGTGCCAGCAGCCAAGAAACAGGGTTCCGGTGGACAACTAATGAAAAACTGTTTTTT. The chain carries TRBV4-2 and TRBJ1-4; D may be TRBD1 (6 bases). V was cut by 0 bases and J by 0 bases, with 17 bases left in between. The V gene's germline CDR1 is LGHNA and CDR2 YNFKEQ. The CDR3 is 19 residues long.